Reported below is one T cell receptor (beta chain). This clone came up once. Its antigen has not been determined. No much larger clonotype is one base removed from it; base qualities were not supplied. In total, roughly 670 healthy bone marrow donors made up the cohort. All cohort members were sampled while nominally healthy, although unrecorded immune exposures were likely present. The donor was CMV seropositive and was included in the group of 290 or so seropositive cohort members. A peripheral blood sample was collected from each donor, and TCR beta sequencing was performed on peripheral blood mononuclear cells. Genomic DNA was extracted from the blood cell samples with the Qiagen DNeasy Blood Extraction Kit. These data originate in a study of cytomegalovirus exposure and HLA in healthy donors (dated by TCRdb to the late 2010s). Some background on the complete study: According to an earlier analysis of several hundred of the donors, about 190 million T cells yielded 120 million or so unique TCR beta sequences and about 280 Gb of sequence data. Approximately 300 gigabases of sequencing data and roughly 80 million unique TCR sequences made up an early release that covered 500 to 650 HLA-typed donors. Of the roughly 400 genotyped donors, over 70% fell in the genetic ancestry cluster associated with self-reported Caucasian donors. The study was designed to test whether signatures of past pathogen exposure could be identified by cataloging public T cell receptors. The study profiled the T cell repertoires of fewer than 850 subjects by immunosequencing and related them to cytomegalovirus serostatus. Besides the first cohort of 666 subjects, a separate validation cohort made up of over a hundred different subjects was used. To predict cytomegalovirus infection status, the study combined high-throughput TCR immunosequencing, statistical association of individual TCRs with disease status, and machine learning. In a later analysis, previously published TCR beta repertoires from roughly 710 donors were re-analyzed and high-resolution HLA genotyping was added so that TCR occurrence patterns could be studied. Rather than using new phenotypic data, the later analysis identified candidate immune exposures from TCR beta sequences and from how often those sequences occurred across donors. An earlier analysis of 587 of the donors used high-throughput TCR beta sequencing to judge whether each TCR beta V gene segment behaved as functional or pseudogenic. Donor age, sex, ethnicity and CMV serostatus were compiled together with the repertoire data. A later genetic analysis used genome-wide SNP genotypes for about 55% of the 666 donors, treating that subset as a discovery cohort. All discovery cohort repertoires had been generated on a single sequencing platform. HLA typing covered class I and class II loci at four-digit resolution. The number of typed donors differed by locus: 629-630 for A, B, C, DRB1 and DQB1; some 540 for DQA1; some 590 for DPA1; and some 470 for DPB1. Roughly 5 DR-DQ haplotypes were handled as single units for association and clustering, since linkage in the cohort was strong. Among roughly 400 genotyped donors of the cohort, an average of around 220,000 unique TCR beta nucleotide sequences was sequenced per donor, of which roughly 17% were non-productive. Results the study describes overall, beyond this receptor: A later analysis associated roughly 17,000 TCR beta sequences with specific HLA alleles at a false discovery rate of 0.05. In a later analysis, the rate of TCR association differed among HLA loci, with DRB1 alleles having the most associated TCRs and HLA-C alleles having the fewest. Cytomegalovirus status was reported to be diagnosed by the classifier with high specificity and sensitivity in both the original and validation cohorts. CMV serostatus was the only immune exposure information available for the cohort. Several of the top co-occurrence clusters appeared to be linked to parvovirus B19, influenza, CMV and Epstein-Barr virus, according to a later analysis. Only TCR beta chains were sequenced in this cohort, and the absence of alpha or paired-chain data limited detectable features. Strong co-occurrence of HLA alleles, especially DR and DQ, made assigning TCR associations to individual alleles difficult. Most TCR sequences were observed very rarely across donors, whereas some public TCRs were present in many individuals. The study listed 150 to 200 TCR beta chains as associated with cytomegalovirus. Broadly in line with IMGT annotations, most TCR beta V segments showed up in productive rearrangements about 87% or about 30% of the time in an earlier analysis of approximately 640 of the donors. Because HLA typing was missing for some donors at each locus, association tests included only the typed subset. Linkage disequilibrium might explain the correlated functional status among segregating V segments, but an unknown experimental factor could not be ruled out. Because counts were too low, some 17 rarely observed V segments, including chromosome 9 orphons, were left out of the earlier analysis of several hundred of the donors. According to the authors, the approach could potentially be generalized to other disease states and immunological phenotypes. A further reported finding was that TCR beta sequences accurately predicted the HLA-A and HLA-B alleles for most subjects in the first cohort. Because the 87-base-pair reads could not distinguish some IMGT-functional V segments, including TRBV6-2 and TRBV6-3, those segments were excluded. Compared with the roughly 700-donor mean, donors in an Asian-associated ancestry cluster had fewer N-insertions in productive TCRs, according to a later genetic analysis. A later analysis found that HLA-associated TCR beta chains were more clonally expanded and had lower generation probabilities than equally common non-associated chains. In vitro tests confirmed that a few of the cytomegalovirus-associated TCR beta chains recognize cytomegalovirus antigens. A later analysis found that most CMV-associated TCR beta chains appeared HLA-restricted, with HLA associations seemingly driven largely by CMV exposure. The sequencing pipeline was judged likely to have produced a cluster of highly shared sequence variants as a technical artifact. Sequencing depth was assumed to be roughly uniform across donors in the presence/absence analyses, though that assumption may not hold. V-gene and J-gene trimming of TCR beta chains was associated with a missense DCLRE1C variant in a later genetic analysis, and the association was replicated in an independent cohort.

To prepare the library, the immunoSEQ multiplex PCR assay was applied. The multiplex PCR relied on a mix of 60 forward primers for TCR Vbeta segments and 13 reverse primers for TCR Jbeta segments. Amplification of the CDR3 region of rearranged TCR beta genes was performed with a multiplex PCR assay on genomic DNA. The amplified TCR beta libraries were sequenced on the Illumina HiSeq System as 87-base-pair reads. For the original study's pipeline: Across the 640 or so repertoires, a later analysis counted 80 million or so unique TCR beta chains, around 11 million of which were shared by at least two donors. Raw reads were error-corrected and collapsed into unique sequences by a nearest-neighbor algorithm in which closely related sequences were merged to remove PCR and sequencing errors. To assign V, D and J gene segments, CDR3 sequences were aligned to IMGT reference sequences. For a sequence to be retained, a match of at least six nucleotides was required to both a V gene segment and a J gene segment. A rearrangement counted as productive if the CDR3 had no stop codons and remained in frame with V and J, and every other rearrangement counted as non-productive. Following IMGT convention, CDR3 was defined as the stretch from the second conserved V-encoded cysteine to the conserved J-encoded phenylalanine. The earlier analysis of some 580 of the donors excluded any sequence lacking an unambiguous match to a single V gene segment. In an earlier analysis of several hundred of the donors, V segments were called functional above 56.7% productive rearrangements and were called segregating when the between-donor standard deviation exceeded 5%. A statistical classification framework was developed to diagnose cytomegalovirus status using the catalog of TCR beta chain sequences. In a later analysis, V and J genes were assigned by comparing TCR nucleotide sequences against IMGT/GENE-DB human TR gene sequences. Using the TCRdist pipeline, a later analysis assigned CDR3 sequences along with most-parsimonious VDJ recombination scenarios. In a later analysis, each TCR beta chain was defined by its CDR3 amino acid sequence together with its V-gene family, and reads lacking a unique V-gene family were excluded. To address suspected cross-contamination and a sequencing artifact, a later analysis removed 450 to 700 highly shared, low-generation-probability nucleotide sequences. A later analysis calculated a clonal expansion index for each public chain from normalized within-repertoire ranks of inferred template counts. In a later analysis, generation probabilities were computed using a VDJ recombination model fitted to out-of-frame rearrangements, and the results were checked against IGoR. A later analysis scored TCR-TCR, TCR-HLA and TCR-CMV co-occurrence with hypergeometric tests, applying a repertoire-size bias correction to TCR pairs. A later analysis estimated false discovery rates by permuting HLA or CMV assignments 20 times. A later analysis grouped co-occurring TCRs with DBSCAN, adding TCRdist sequence similarity when clustering within HLA-allele-positive subsets. Repertoires with fewer than 30,000 or more than 120,000 public chains, plus five repertoires with anomalous nucleotide sharing, were excluded from co-occurrence clustering. TCRdb holds this immuneACCESS table with in-frame rearrangements only. Some clones are missing; in checked studies, unresolved V genes explain under half, and the rest has no known cause. V, J and clone size reflect that table, while D and trimming were determined from the DNA. The sample table holds about 81,000 clones, of which 77% were seen once. The ten top clones hold roughly 3.2% of the sample.

V ends up 3 bases short and J 6 bases short, with an unmatched junction base count of 14. Reading the germline V gene (reference sequence) gives CDR1 WNHNN and CDR2 SYGVQD. The CDR3, from cysteine to phenylalanine, totals 19 residues. Left in the record is the CDR3 DNA by itself, 57 bases read in frame from the first base. The receptor's source is a man aged 45-65 years in good health and CMV-seropositive. The chain uses TRBV10-1 and TRBJ2-2; TRBD2 lines up with 12 middle nucleotides. Sequencing input: PBMCs. The CDR3 here reads CASSEIGLAGPRRAGELFF. The nucleotide sequence is TGCGCCAGCAGTGAAATAGGACTAGCGGGACCGCGGCGGGCCGGGGAGCTGTTTTTT.